Shown below are 10 T cell receptor beta chains from a single sample sequenced in a study of HIV-infected patients and healthy controls. Reverse transcription used roughly 480 ng RNA and constant-region primers for alpha and beta. Using multiplexing indices, alpha and beta chain libraries were generated apart by chain-specific third strand synthesis. Each CDR3 protein gets one entry after TCRdb re-called the 5' RACE reads with MiXCR. The data contain approximately 7,700 distinct CDR3 sequences, roughly 6.1% of them singletons. No cell fractionation was done, so the repertoire covers all unsorted peripheral blood T cells. The material was blood, obtained before antiretroviral therapy. These receptors all stem from an adult with HIV infection.

This clonotype was counted ten times or more. The chain links TRBV20-1 to TRBJ2-3, with 12 bases that match TRBD2. CDR3 size: 17 residues. Germline-derived CDR1 and CDR2 are DFQATT and SNEGSKA (reference sequence). V lost 0 bases to trimming and J lost 2 bases; unmatched junction nucleotides: 6. The CDR3: CSAREKRLAGATDTQYF. In DNA form, the CDR3 reads TGCAGTGCTAGAGAGAAAAGACTAGCGGGGGCCACAGATACGCAGTATTTT.

This clonotype was observed many times. DNA of the CDR3: TGTGCCAGCAGCTCATTGAGGACAGATACGCAGTATTTT. Residues: CASSSLRTDTQYF. V is TRBV7-2 and J is TRBJ2-3; D remains unclear. This CDR3 contains 13 residues. The germline V and J ends were trimmed by 4 bases and 3 bases, with 8 bases remaining between them. The germline gives CDR1 SGHTA, CDR2 FQGNSA. Full variable domain (outside the CDR3, taken from reference TRBV7-2 and TRBJ2-3): GAGVSQSPSNKVTEKGKDVELRCDPISGHTALYWYRQSLGQGLEFLIYFQGNSAPDKSGLPSDRFSAERTGGSVSTLTIQRTQQEDSAVYLCASSSLRTDTQYFGPGTRLTVL.

This clonotype was seen at least ten times. The genes are TRBV7-2 and TRBJ2-2; D possibly corresponds to TRBD1 (6 bases). V dropped 4 bases and J dropped 1 base, with 19 bases sitting between them. CDR3 length: 18 amino acids. CDR1 SGHTA and CDR2 FQGNSA come from the germline V gene. CDR3: CASSSRAGTRVNTGELFF. Written as DNA, the CDR3 is TGTGCCAGCAGCTCCCGAGCCGGGACACGGGTGAACACCGGGGAGCTGTTTTTT.

This clonotype was counted at least ten times. The gene calls are TRBV19 and TRBJ1-5, with D unclear. Germline V gives CDR1 LNHDA, CDR2 SQIVND (reference sequence). This CDR3 comprises 13 residues. The V and J ends lost 5 bases and 5 bases respectively, with 10 bases between them. The CDR3 here is CASSRGRDQPQHF. The CDR3 coding sequence is TGTGCCAGTAGTCGCGGGAGGGATCAGCCCCAGCATTTT.

This clonotype was detected many times. The chain employs TRBV7-8 and TRBJ2-1; 8 positions match TRBD1. The V and J ends lost 7 bases and 0 bases, in that order; junction bases with no gene match: 8. The CDR3 is 16 amino acids. CDR1 is SGHVS and CDR2 is FQNEAQ in the germline V gene. The CDR3, as DNA: TGTGCCAGCACCGATAGGACAGGGACCTCCTACAATGAGCAGTTCTTC. This translates into CASTDRTGTSYNEQFF.

In the case of this clonotype: A much larger clonotype is one base distant, so this may be a read error. The rearrangement joins TRBV7-9 to TRBJ2-3, with TRBD1 identical over 7 bases. This CDR3 is 15 amino acids long. Germline values: CDR1 SEHNR, CDR2 FQNEAQ (reference sequence). The CDR3 region is CAGSLGTESTDTQYF. As DNA, the CDR3 is TGTGCCGGCAGCTTAGGGACAGAAAGCACAGATACGCAGTATTTT.

This clonotype was recorded at least ten times. The gene calls are TRBV6-5 and TRBJ1-2, with D tentatively TRBD1 (5 bases). The CDR3 contains 14 residues. The germline V gene encodes CDR1 MNHEY and CDR2 SVGAGI. V lost 6 bases to trimming and J lost 5 bases, with 16 bases between them. CDR3: CASSPSSGSYGYTF. In DNA form, the CDR3 reads TGTGCCAGCAGCCCTTCCTCAGGGTCTTATGGCTACACCTTC.

Sample share makes this clonotype medium-sized. The rearrangement joins TRBV4-2 to TRBJ2-7, with D possibly matching TRBD1 (5 bases). The germline V gene has CDR1 LGHNA and CDR2 YNFKEQ. V shed 1 base and J shed 3 bases, with 7 bases lying between them. The CDR3 runs to 13 residues. The CDR3 sequence: CASSQVTDYEQYF. Written as DNA, the CDR3 is TGTGCCAGCAGCCAAGTGACAGACTACGAGCAGTACTTC.

This clonotype has ten or more counts. CDR3 in amino acids: CASSLTGFYEQYF. CDR3 coding DNA: TGTGCCAGCAGTCTAACAGGATTCTACGAGCAGTACTTC. V is TRBV11-2 and J is TRBJ2-7; D possibly corresponds to TRBD1 (5 bases). Looked up from germline, CDR1 is SGHAT and CDR2 is FQNNGV. V dropped 6 bases and J dropped 3 bases, with 12 bases sitting between them. CDR3 length: 13 amino acids.

This clonotype was observed many times. The genes are TRBV20-1 and TRBJ2-2; D uncertain. The CDR3 is 15 residues long. CDR1 DFQATT and CDR2 SNEGSKA come from the germline V gene (reference sequence). V lost 3 bases and J 0 bases, leaving 11 bases between the germline ends. This CDR3 is CSAREKVANTGELFF. In DNA form, the CDR3 reads TGCAGTGCTAGGGAGAAGGTCGCGAACACCGGGGAGCTGTTTTTT.